A selection of T cell receptor beta chains follows, all from one sample in a study of neoadjuvant anti-PD-1 for oral cavity cancer. Profiling relied on immunoSEQ multiplex PCR, and the TCRdb table lists in-frame clones only, not all of them. The sample includes 55,000 to 80,000 clones, less than 90% seen only once; the top ten take 2.5% to 3.5%. Sequencing used PBMCs, obtained after nivolumab (anti-PD-1) treatment. Every receptor here comes from a person aged 40 to 85 with oral cavity squamous cell carcinoma. Each CDR3 is given with its conserved first and last residue. Only part of the rows carry a size: once, few, many, or a class if the clone is expanded.

v_call: TRBV5-1
j_call: TRBJ1-5
clone_size: -
cdr3_aa: CASRRDPGVRQPQHF

v_call: TRBV7-9
j_call: TRBJ2-3
clone_size: -
cdr3_aa: CASSAPGLGTDTQYF

v_call: TRBV2
j_call: TRBJ2-3
clone_size: -
cdr3_aa: CASLVAGLSTDTQYF

v_call: TRBV5-1
j_call: TRBJ1-5
clone_size: -
cdr3_aa: CASSQDSHDQPQHF

v_call: TRBV11-2
j_call: TRBJ2-7
clone_size: -
cdr3_aa: CASSFQAGGPYEQYF

v_call: TRBV5-1
j_call: TRBJ2-5
clone_size: -
cdr3_aa: CASSLGSGSEETQYF

v_call: TRBV11-2
j_call: TRBJ2-2
clone_size: -
cdr3_aa: CASSKSRSTGELFF

v_call: TRBV9
j_call: TRBJ1-2
clone_size: -
cdr3_aa: CASSYRGNYGYTF

v_call: TRBV7-9
j_call: TRBJ2-5
clone_size: -
cdr3_aa: CASSLTAPVETQYF

v_call: TRBV18
j_call: TRBJ1-4
clone_size: -
cdr3_aa: CASSPRQTTTNEKLFF

v_call: TRBV19
j_call: TRBJ1-2
clone_size: -
cdr3_aa: CASNSWEGAQNYGYTF

v_call: TRBV19
j_call: TRBJ1-2
clone_size: few
cdr3_aa: CASSYITHLGYTF

v_call: TRBV5-5
j_call: TRBJ1-5
clone_size: -
cdr3_aa: CASSSANQPQHF

v_call: TRBV5-4
j_call: TRBJ2-3
clone_size: once
cdr3_aa: CASRILAGGSETRTDTQYF

v_call: TRBV4-1
j_call: TRBJ1-5
clone_size: -
cdr3_aa: CASSQDGAQAQPQHF

v_call: TRBV14
j_call: TRBJ1-4
clone_size: -
cdr3_aa: CASSQARTGTEKLFF

v_call: TRBV6-5
j_call: TRBJ1-6
clone_size: -
cdr3_aa: CASSYRTGDSPLHF

v_call: TRBV10-2
j_call: TRBJ1-6
clone_size: -
cdr3_aa: CASHGQGLGSPLHF

v_call: TRBV4-2
j_call: TRBJ2-4
clone_size: -
cdr3_aa: CASRRLIAGGEAKNIQYF

v_call: TRBV5-1
j_call: TRBJ2-3
clone_size: -
cdr3_aa: CASRVGLAGGIASTDTQYF

v_call: TRBV2
j_call: TRBJ1-2
clone_size: -
cdr3_aa: CASSEDRTSYGYTF

v_call: TRBV6-1
j_call: TRBJ1-2
clone_size: once
cdr3_aa: CASSDWVEGNGYTF

v_call: TRBV27
j_call: TRBJ1-5
clone_size: -
cdr3_aa: CASSDDAGGNQPQHF

v_call: TRBV6-6
j_call: TRBJ2-2
clone_size: -
cdr3_aa: CASSYRGGWGELFF

v_call: TRBV10-3
j_call: TRBJ2-3
clone_size: -
cdr3_aa: CAISLSLTDTQYF

v_call: TRBV11-1
j_call: TRBJ2-2
clone_size: -
cdr3_aa: CASSLSEGTTGELFF

v_call: TRBV28
j_call: TRBJ1-2
clone_size: -
cdr3_aa: CASSLGNRAGYGYTF

v_call: TRBV5-1
j_call: TRBJ1-1
clone_size: few
cdr3_aa: CASSLDRANTEAFF

v_call: TRBV11-2
j_call: TRBJ1-1
clone_size: -
cdr3_aa: CASKRMKLTGQGPPGAFF

v_call: TRBV7-9
j_call: TRBJ1-1
clone_size: -
cdr3_aa: CASSYTGANTEAFF

v_call: TRBV7-6
j_call: TRBJ2-3
clone_size: few
cdr3_aa: CASSLVYQRHTDTQYF

v_call: TRBV6-6
j_call: TRBJ1-6
clone_size: -
cdr3_aa: CASSSPGTVRNSPLHF

v_call: TRBV2
j_call: TRBJ2-2
clone_size: -
cdr3_aa: CASNNRYLTGELFF